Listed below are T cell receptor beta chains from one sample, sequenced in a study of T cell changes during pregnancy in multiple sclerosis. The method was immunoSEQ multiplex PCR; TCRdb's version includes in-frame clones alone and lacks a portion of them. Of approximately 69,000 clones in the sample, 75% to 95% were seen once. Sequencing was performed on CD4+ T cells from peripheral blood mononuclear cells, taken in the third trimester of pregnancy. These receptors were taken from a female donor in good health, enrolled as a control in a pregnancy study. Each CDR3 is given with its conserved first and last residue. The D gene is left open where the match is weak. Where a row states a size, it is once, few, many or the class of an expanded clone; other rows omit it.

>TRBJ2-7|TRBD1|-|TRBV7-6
TGTGCCAGCAGCTTAGAGGCAGGGGGCGAGCAGTACTTC
CASSLEAGGEQYF
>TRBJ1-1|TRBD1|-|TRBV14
TGTGCCAGCAGCGGACAGGGGGACACTGAAGCTTTCTTT
CASSGQGDTEAFF
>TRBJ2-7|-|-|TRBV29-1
TGCAGCGTTGGTGCGACAGGCGCCTACGAGCAGTACTTC
CSVGATGAYEQYF
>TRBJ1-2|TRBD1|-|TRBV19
TGTGCCAGTAGAAGGAGGACAGGGGAGATTTATGGCTACACCTTC
CASRRRTGEIYGYTF
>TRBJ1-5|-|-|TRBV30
TGTGCCTGGAGTGGGGCCATACGGAGCAATCAGCCCCAGCATTTT
CAWSGAIRSNQPQHF
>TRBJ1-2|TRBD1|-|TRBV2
TGTGCCAACTATGGGACACAGGGGGTCGGGGGCTACACCTTC
CANYGTQGVGGYTF
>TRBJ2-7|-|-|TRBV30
TGTGCCTGGAGTGTATCCCTGTACTACGAGCAGTACTTC
CAWSVSLYYEQYF
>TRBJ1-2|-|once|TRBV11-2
TGTGCCAGCAGCTTAGGGGCCAGCTCCTATGGCTACACCTTC
CASSLGASSYGYTF
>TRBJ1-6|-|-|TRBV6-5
TGTGCCAGCAGTTACCTGCAGGGTGGTTCACCCCTCCACTTT
CASSYLQGGSPLHF
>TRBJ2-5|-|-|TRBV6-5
TGTGCCAGCAGTTACCTTCGGGGGGCCCAAGAGACCCAGTACTTC
CASSYLRGAQETQYF
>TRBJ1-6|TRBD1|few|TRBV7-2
TGTGCCAGCAGCTTAGTCTCAGGGGGTAGTTCACCCCTCCACTTT
CASSLVSGGSSPLHF
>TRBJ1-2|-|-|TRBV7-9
TGTGCCAGCAGCTTAAGTGAACTTCACGGCTACACCTTC
CASSLSELHGYTF
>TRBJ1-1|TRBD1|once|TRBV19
TGTGCCAGTAGTATACAGGGGGCCACTGAAGCTTTCTTT
CASSIQGATEAFF